Listed below are T cell receptor beta chains from one sample, sequenced in a study of blood T cell repertoires in COVID-19. Sequenced by immunoSEQ multiplex PCR; TCRdb stores in-frame clones only, minus some. The sample holds 130,000 to 150,000 clones, 70% to 90% seen once. The sequencing sample was made of PBMCs or T cells enriched from blood (not recorded which). The receptors originated from a woman between 40 and 50 years old who had recovered from COVID-19. Both conserved end residues are part of each CDR3. D genes are given only for firm matches. Not every row has a clone size; where given, it reads once, few, many or a size class.

d_gene: -; j_gene: TRBJ1-2; v_gene: TRBV5-6; abundance: -; len: 14; CDR3aa: CASSFQGQYYGYTF; CDR3nt: TGTGCCAGCAGCTTCCAGGGGCAGTACTATGGCTACACCTTC
d_gene: TRBD2; j_gene: TRBJ2-1; v_gene: TRBV5-1; abundance: -; len: 18; CDR3aa: CASSSTSGRAHIDNEQFF; CDR3nt: TGCGCCAGCAGCTCGACTAGCGGGAGGGCCCATATTGACAATGAGCAGTTCTTC
d_gene: TRBD1; j_gene: TRBJ2-7; v_gene: TRBV6-1; abundance: -; len: 15; CDR3aa: CASRPPGQGSYEQYF; CDR3nt: TGTGCCAGCAGACCCCCGGGACAGGGTTCCTACGAGCAGTACTTC
d_gene: -; j_gene: TRBJ2-3; v_gene: TRBV11-3; abundance: -; len: 15; CDR3aa: CASSLGDSSTDTQYF; CDR3nt: TGTGCCAGCAGCTTAGGGGACTCCAGCACAGATACGCAGTATTTT
d_gene: -; j_gene: TRBJ1-1; v_gene: TRBV29-1; abundance: once; len: 14; CDR3aa: CSVRTDTMNTEAFF; CDR3nt: TGCAGCGTACGGACAGACACAATGAACACTGAAGCTTTCTTT
d_gene: TRBD1; j_gene: TRBJ1-1; v_gene: TRBV4-1; abundance: -; len: 20; CDR3aa: CASSQGDGGQGPLINTEAFF; CDR3nt: TGCGCCAGCAGCCAAGGCGACGGTGGACAGGGCCCCTTAATTAACACTGAAGCTTTCTTT
d_gene: TRBD1; j_gene: TRBJ2-2; v_gene: TRBV19; abundance: -; len: 13; CDR3aa: CASSLDRAGELFF; CDR3nt: TGTGCCAGTAGCTTAGACAGGGCTGGGGAGCTGTTTTTT
d_gene: -; j_gene: TRBJ1-6; v_gene: TRBV29-1; abundance: -; len: 17; CDR3aa: CSVEGFGGPRYNSPLHF; CDR3nt: TGCAGCGTTGAAGGGTTCGGGGGGCCGAGGTATAATTCACCCCTCCACTTT
d_gene: -; j_gene: TRBJ1-5; v_gene: TRBV12-3/TRBV12-4; abundance: -; len: 12; CDR3aa: CASSGHDQPQHF; CDR3nt: TGTGCCAGCAGCGGACACGATCAGCCCCAGCATTTT
d_gene: -; j_gene: TRBJ1-1; v_gene: TRBV27; abundance: -; len: 15; CDR3aa: CASHEASMSGTEAFF; CDR3nt: TGTGCCAGCCACGAGGCTTCTATGAGCGGCACTGAAGCTTTCTTT
d_gene: TRBD2; j_gene: TRBJ2-5; v_gene: TRBV6-5; abundance: -; len: 15; CDR3aa: CAIRLAGGRQETQYF; CDR3nt: TGTGCCATCCGACTAGCGGGGGGACGTCAAGAGACCCAGTACTTC
d_gene: TRBD2; j_gene: TRBJ2-7; v_gene: TRBV27; abundance: -; len: 13; CDR3aa: CASSLGTTYEQYF; CDR3nt: TGTGCCAGCAGTTTGGGGACTACCTACGAGCAGTACTTC
d_gene: -; j_gene: TRBJ1-6; v_gene: TRBV6-2/TRBV6-3; abundance: -; len: 16; CDR3aa: CASSYSSRSYNSPLHF; CDR3nt: TGTGCCAGCAGTTACTCCTCCAGATCCTATAATTCACCCCTCCACTTT
d_gene: -; j_gene: TRBJ2-7; v_gene: TRBV9; abundance: -; len: 14; CDR3aa: CASSAGDGFYEQYF; CDR3nt: TGTGCCAGCAGCGCGGGGGACGGATTCTACGAGCAGTACTTC
d_gene: TRBD1; j_gene: TRBJ1-2; v_gene: TRBV19; abundance: -; len: 17; CDR3aa: CASSDRQGGARSFGYTF; CDR3nt: TGTGCCAGTAGTGACCGACAGGGGGGCGCCCGATCCTTTGGCTACACCTTC
d_gene: -; j_gene: TRBJ2-7; v_gene: TRBV5-4; abundance: -; len: 14; CDR3aa: CASSAGAFSYEQYF; CDR3nt: TGTGCCAGCAGCGCTGGGGCCTTCTCCTACGAGCAGTACTTC
d_gene: TRBD2; j_gene: TRBJ2-5; v_gene: TRBV4-1; abundance: few; len: 17; CDR3aa: CASSQDLAGGPRETQYF; CDR3nt: TGCGCCAGCAGCCAAGATCTAGCGGGAGGGCCGAGAGAGACCCAGTACTTC
d_gene: TRBD2; j_gene: TRBJ2-6; v_gene: TRBV29-1; abundance: -; len: 19; CDR3aa: CSVDVYQGGKGAGANVLTF; CDR3nt: TGCAGCGTCGACGTTTATCAGGGAGGGAAAGGAGCTGGGGCCAACGTCCTGACTTTC
d_gene: -; j_gene: TRBJ2-2; v_gene: TRBV5-1; abundance: -; len: 14; CDR3aa: CASSRTENTGELFF; CDR3nt: TGCGCCAGCAGCCGTACAGAAAACACCGGGGAGCTGTTTTTT
d_gene: -; j_gene: TRBJ1-2; v_gene: TRBV5-1; abundance: -; len: 13; CDR3aa: CASTSHTRGGYTF; CDR3nt: TGCGCCAGCACTTCCCATACGAGGGGGGGCTACACCTTC
d_gene: TRBD2; j_gene: TRBJ2-5; v_gene: TRBV5-4; abundance: -; len: 18; CDR3aa: CASSSGVTGLAEQETQYF; CDR3nt: TGTGCCAGCAGCTCCGGGGTCACGGGACTAGCAGAGCAAGAGACCCAGTACTTC
d_gene: -; j_gene: TRBJ2-1; v_gene: TRBV6-5; abundance: -; len: 15; CDR3aa: CASSQTKNSYNEQFF; CDR3nt: TGTGCCAGCAGTCAAACTAAGAACTCCTACAATGAGCAGTTCTTC
d_gene: -; j_gene: TRBJ2-7; v_gene: TRBV11-2; abundance: -; len: 13; CDR3aa: CASSLGGSYEQYF; CDR3nt: TGTGCCAGCAGCTTGGGGGGTTCCTACGAGCAGTACTTC
d_gene: TRBD2; j_gene: TRBJ2-5; v_gene: TRBV29-1; abundance: -; len: 13; CDR3aa: CSCRRGGEETQYF; CDR3nt: TGCAGCTGCCGACGCGGGGGGGAAGAGACCCAGTACTTC
d_gene: -; j_gene: TRBJ2-1; v_gene: TRBV7-6; abundance: -; len: 16; CDR3aa: CASSTPSGVIYNEQFF; CDR3nt: TGTGCCAGCAGCACGCCGAGCGGAGTAATCTACAATGAGCAGTTCTTC
d_gene: TRBD1; j_gene: TRBJ1-2; v_gene: TRBV29-1; abundance: many; len: 14; CDR3aa: CSVIGDSQNYGYTF; CDR3nt: TGCAGCGTTATCGGGGACAGCCAAAACTATGGCTACACCTTC
d_gene: TRBD2; j_gene: TRBJ2-3; v_gene: TRBV14; abundance: -; len: 16; CDR3aa: CASSQLSGGGADTQYF; CDR3nt: TGTGCCAGCAGCCAACTTAGCGGGGGAGGGGCAGATACGCAGTATTTT
d_gene: TRBD1; j_gene: TRBJ1-2; v_gene: TRBV2; abundance: -; len: 15; CDR3aa: CASSVIDRGPLGYTF; CDR3nt: TGTGCCAGCAGTGTAATCGACAGGGGGCCCCTTGGCTACACCTTC
d_gene: -; j_gene: TRBJ1-3; v_gene: TRBV7-2; abundance: -; len: 15; CDR3aa: CASSLDGGSGNTIYF; CDR3nt: TGTGCCAGCAGCCTAGACGGGGGTTCTGGAAACACCATATATTTT
d_gene: TRBD2; j_gene: TRBJ2-5; v_gene: TRBV10-3; abundance: -; len: 15; CDR3aa: CAISPSGGLEETQYF; CDR3nt: TGTGCCATCAGTCCTAGCGGGGGGCTTGAGGAGACCCAGTACTTC
d_gene: -; j_gene: TRBJ1-5; v_gene: TRBV7-9; abundance: few; len: 16; CDR3aa: CASSLGAVDSNQPQHF; CDR3nt: TGTGCCAGCAGCTTAGGGGCAGTTGATAGCAATCAGCCCCAGCATTTT
d_gene: TRBD1; j_gene: TRBJ2-1; v_gene: TRBV19; abundance: -; len: 15; CDR3aa: CASRPGQGSYNEQFF; CDR3nt: TGTGCCAGTAGGCCCGGACAGGGGAGCTACAATGAGCAGTTCTTC
d_gene: -; j_gene: TRBJ1-2; v_gene: TRBV29-1; abundance: -; len: 13; CDR3aa: CSVEKEGLYGYTF; CDR3nt: TGCAGCGTTGAGAAGGAGGGATTGTATGGCTACACCTTC
d_gene: TRBD1; j_gene: TRBJ2-2; v_gene: TRBV6-4; abundance: -; len: 14; CDR3aa: CASTSTGGNGELFF; CDR3nt: TGTGCCAGCACCTCGACAGGGGGAAACGGGGAGCTGTTTTTT
d_gene: -; j_gene: TRBJ2-3; v_gene: TRBV3-1/TRBV3-2; abundance: -; len: 14; CDR3aa: CASSPQGDPDTQYF; CDR3nt: TGTGCCAGCAGCCCGCAGGGTGACCCAGATACGCAGTATTTT
d_gene: TRBD2; j_gene: TRBJ2-1; v_gene: TRBV9; abundance: once; len: 15; CDR3aa: CASSILAEYYNEQFF; CDR3nt: TGTGCCAGCAGCATACTAGCGGAGTACTACAATGAGCAGTTCTTC
d_gene: -; j_gene: TRBJ1-6; v_gene: TRBV12-5; abundance: -; len: 17; CDR3aa: CASGGGPISSYNSPLHF; CDR3nt: TGTGCTAGTGGCGGGGGTCCCATTAGCTCCTATAATTCACCCCTCCACTTT
d_gene: TRBD2; j_gene: TRBJ2-3; v_gene: TRBV2; abundance: -; len: 14; CDR3aa: CASSAGTSGGAQYF; CDR3nt: TGTGCCAGCAGTGCCGGGACTAGCGGGGGGGCTCAGTATTTT
d_gene: TRBD1; j_gene: TRBJ1-4; v_gene: TRBV7-9; abundance: -; len: 14; CDR3aa: CASSRTGRNEKLFF; CDR3nt: TGTGCCAGCAGCAGGACAGGCCGGAATGAAAAACTGTTTTTT
d_gene: TRBD2; j_gene: TRBJ2-3; v_gene: TRBV9; abundance: -; len: 14; CDR3aa: CAGSNSGDADTQYF; CDR3nt: TGTGCCGGATCTAATAGCGGGGACGCAGATACGCAGTATTTT
d_gene: -; j_gene: TRBJ2-3; v_gene: TRBV6-5; abundance: -; len: 15; CDR3aa: CASTGAATSTDTQYF; CDR3nt: TGTGCCAGCACTGGGGCAGCTACTAGCACAGATACGCAGTATTTT
d_gene: -; j_gene: TRBJ1-2; v_gene: TRBV3-1/TRBV3-2; abundance: -; len: 16; CDR3aa: CASSQDLRQGLYGYTF; CDR3nt: TGTGCCAGCAGCCAAGATCTTCGGCAGGGGCTCTATGGCTACACCTTC
d_gene: -; j_gene: TRBJ2-7; v_gene: TRBV5-8; abundance: -; len: 14; CDR3aa: CASTDGDFSYEQYF; CDR3nt: TGTGCCAGCACCGATGGGGACTTCTCCTACGAGCAGTACTTC
d_gene: -; j_gene: TRBJ1-1; v_gene: TRBV29-1; abundance: -; len: 15; CDR3aa: CSVEPYSGVNTEAFF; CDR3nt: TGCAGCGTTGAACCCTATTCAGGGGTGAACACTGAAGCTTTCTTT
d_gene: TRBD1; j_gene: TRBJ2-1; v_gene: TRBV5-4; abundance: -; len: 16; CDR3aa: CASSFGQDSSYNEQFF; CDR3nt: TGTGCCAGCAGCTTCGGACAGGATAGCTCCTACAATGAGCAGTTCTTC
d_gene: -; j_gene: TRBJ1-4; v_gene: TRBV18; abundance: -; len: 15; CDR3aa: CASSPPDRSDEKLFF; CDR3nt: TGTGCCAGCTCACCACCTGACAGGTCGGATGAAAAACTGTTTTTT
d_gene: TRBD2; j_gene: TRBJ2-3; v_gene: TRBV3-1/TRBV3-2; abundance: -; len: 15; CDR3aa: CASSQTGTTTDTQYF; CDR3nt: TGTGCCAGCAGCCAAACCGGGACTACCACAGATACGCAGTATTTT
d_gene: -; j_gene: TRBJ1-4; v_gene: TRBV18; abundance: -; len: 13; CDR3aa: CASSLQGEEKLFF; CDR3nt: TGTGCCAGCTCACTCCAGGGTGAAGAAAAACTGTTTTTT
d_gene: -; j_gene: TRBJ2-5; v_gene: TRBV30; abundance: -; len: 13; CDR3aa: CAWSPSAHETQYF; CDR3nt: TGTGCCTGGAGTCCTAGCGCTCACGAGACCCAGTACTTC
d_gene: -; j_gene: TRBJ1-2; v_gene: TRBV27; abundance: -; len: 13; CDR3aa: CASSFSFRGGYTF; CDR3nt: TGTGCCAGCAGTTTTTCATTTAGGGGTGGCTACACCTTC
d_gene: -; j_gene: TRBJ2-5; v_gene: TRBV5-4; abundance: -; len: 15; CDR3aa: CASSLGPGVGETQYF; CDR3nt: TGTGCCAGCAGCTTGGGCCCAGGGGTAGGAGAGACCCAGTACTTC
d_gene: TRBD1; j_gene: TRBJ1-4; v_gene: TRBV2; abundance: -; len: 16; CDR3aa: CASRHHRGSTNEKLFF; CDR3nt: TGTGCCAGCAGGCATCACAGGGGCTCAACTAATGAAAAACTGTTTTTT
d_gene: TRBD1; j_gene: TRBJ1-1; v_gene: TRBV14; abundance: -; len: 14; CDR3aa: CASSRNRGRTEAFF; CDR3nt: TGTGCCAGCAGCCGTAACAGGGGGCGCACTGAAGCTTTCTTT